The rows below give T cell receptor beta chains drawn from one sample of a study. Using its own MiXCR run on the 5' RACE reads, TCRdb lists one record per CDR3 protein. The profile shows around 55,000 distinct CDR3 sequences, less than 25% of them singletons. Sequences were obtained from tumor-infiltrating Tregs sorted from the breast tumor. These receptors came from a female donor with breast cancer. The CDR3 runs from the conserved cysteine through the conserved F or W. The D gene is left open where the match is weak. A row's size may be missing; if present it is once, few, many or a size class.

clone_size	v_call	j_call	d_call	cdr3_aa	cdr3_nt
few	TRBV6-5	TRBJ2-7	TRBD1	CASSYSGQGAGEQYF	TGTGCCAGCAGTTACTCGGGACAGGGGGCTGGAGAGCAGTACTTC
few	TRBV28	TRBJ1-1	-	CASSLGAEAFF	TGTGCCAGCAGTTTAGGGGCGGAAGCTTTCTTT
-	TRBV12-3/TRBV12-4	TRBJ2-7	-	CASSLGRKNEQYF	TGTGCCAGCAGTTTAGGACGGAAAAACGAGCAGTACTTC
many	TRBV20-1	TRBJ1-2	-	CSARGSNYGYTF	TGCAGTGCTAGAGGCAGTAACTATGGCTACACCTTC
-	TRBV20-1	TRBJ1-1	-	CSARDRWRNTEAFF	TGCAGTGCTAGAGATCGTTGGAGGAACACTGAAGCTTTCTTT
few	TRBV5-1	TRBJ1-2	-	CASSLIPSNYGYTF	TGCGCCAGCAGCCTGATCCCGTCTAACTATGGCTACACCTTC
few	TRBV3-1	TRBJ2-3	-	CASSQALGDTQYF	TGTGCCAGCAGCCAAGCTCTGGGAGATACGCAGTATTTT
many	TRBV4-3	TRBJ2-3	-	CASSTADPGGPDTQYF	TGCGCCAGCAGCACCGCGGACCCTGGGGGGCCAGATACGCAGTATTTT
few	TRBV20-1	TRBJ2-1	TRBD1	CSARSGTGGRNEQFF	TGCAGTGCTAGATCCGGGACAGGGGGCCGGAATGAGCAGTTCTTC
-	TRBV7-2	TRBJ2-5	-	CASSVGPRETQYF	TGTGCCAGCAGCGTGGGGCCTCGAGAGACCCAGTACTTC
many	TRBV6-2/TRBV6-3	TRBJ2-2	-	CASSYSGDLFF	TGTGCCAGCAGTTACTCCGGGGATCTGTTTTTT
-	TRBV6-5	TRBJ2-4	TRBD1	CASSYGGQGNIQYF	TGTGCCAGCAGTTACGGGGGACAGGGCAACATTCAGTACTTC
few	TRBV7-2	TRBJ2-5	-	CASSLLPGYQETQYF	TGTGCCAGCAGCCTTCTCCCAGGGTATCAAGAGACCCAGTACTTC
-	TRBV20-1	TRBJ2-7	TRBD2	CSARGLAGFYEQYF	TGCAGTGCTAGGGGACTAGCGGGGTTCTACGAGCAGTACTTC
many	TRBV5-1	TRBJ2-7	-	CASSLVVRISSSYEQYF	TGCGCCAGCAGCTTGGTCGTCCGAATTTCGAGCTCCTACGAGCAGTACTTC
few	TRBV24-1	TRBJ2-5	TRBD2	CATSAQREGHRETQYF	TGTGCCACCAGTGCCCAGCGGGAGGGCCATAGGGAGACCCAGTACTTC
few	TRBV7-2	TRBJ2-3	-	CASSLDPMVDTLYF	TGTGCCAGCAGCTTGGACCCTATGGTAGATACGCTGTATTTT
-	TRBV7-8	TRBJ2-7	-	CASSLLTSTVEQYF	TGTGCCAGCAGCTTACTTACCAGCACGGTCGAGCAGTACTTC
few	TRBV20-1	TRBJ2-1	TRBD2	CSARDPSGSNEQFF	TGCAGTGCTAGAGATCCCAGCGGGAGCAATGAGCAGTTCTTC
-	TRBV4-1	TRBJ1-4	TRBD1	CASSRPGTGDEKLFF	TGCGCCAGCAGCCGACCCGGGACAGGGGACGAAAAACTGTTTTTT
many	TRBV29-1	TRBJ1-4	-	CSVIPAGGAYEKLFF	TGCAGCGTTATCCCGGCGGGGGGCGCTTATGAAAAACTGTTTTTT
-	TRBV5-1	TRBJ1-4	-	CASSFRSPNEKLFF	TGCGCCAGCAGCTTCAGGAGTCCTAATGAAAAACTGTTTTTT
few	TRBV12-3/TRBV12-4	TRBJ2-5	TRBD2	CASSSRTSGRLGETQYF	TGTGCCAGCAGTTCCAGGACTAGCGGGAGGTTAGGAGAGACCCAGTACTTC
-	TRBV20-1	TRBJ1-2	-	CSAREPIAGSGYTF	TGCAGTGCTAGAGAACCCATAGCGGGCTCTGGCTACACCTTC
few	TRBV12-3/TRBV12-4	TRBJ1-5	TRBD1	CASSLTGQGGQPQHF	TGTGCCAGCAGTTTAACTGGACAGGGTGGACAGCCCCAGCATTTT
few	TRBV5-1	TRBJ2-7	-	CASSLAKDIPRTYEQYF	TGCGCCAGCAGCTTGGCCAAGGACATCCCCCGGACCTACGAGCAGTACTTC
-	TRBV6-1	TRBJ1-2	-	CASSETLANYGYTF	TGTGCCAGCAGTGAAACCCTAGCTAACTATGGCTACACCTTC
-	TRBV19	TRBJ2-1	TRBD1	CASSRDRGTYNEQFF	TGTGCCAGTAGCCGGGACAGGGGCACCTACAATGAGCAGTTCTTC
many	TRBV6-5	TRBJ1-5	-	CASKSGRYQPQHF	TGTGCCAGCAAATCGGGCCGCTATCAGCCCCAGCATTTT
-	TRBV5-1	TRBJ1-1	-	CASSPGDGYPEAFF	TGCGCCAGCAGCCCGGGGGACGGGTACCCTGAAGCTTTCTTT
many	TRBV6-5	TRBJ2-5	-	CASSRSPFLYQETQYF	TGTGCCAGCAGCCGAAGCCCCTTCCTGTACCAAGAGACCCAGTACTTC
-	TRBV28	TRBJ2-7	-	CASSPTLGRSGRRYEQYF	TGTGCCAGCAGTCCAACCCTGGGACGTAGCGGAAGACGCTACGAGCAGTACTTC
-	TRBV3-1	TRBJ2-7	-	CASSTGPEIYEQYF	TGTGCCAGCAGCACAGGCCCCGAGATCTACGAGCAGTACTTC
-	TRBV21-1	TRBJ2-1	-	CASSNLAGGPTGDPYNEQFF	TGTGCCAGCAGCAACCTAGCGGGAGGGCCTACTGGGGATCCCTACAATGAGCAGTTCTTC
-	TRBV3-1	TRBJ2-1	-	CASSLDTEQFF	TGTGCCAGCAGCCTTGACACCGAGCAGTTCTTC
few	TRBV9	TRBJ2-5	-	CASSSRPGYETQYF	TGTGCCAGCAGCTCCCGTCCAGGGTATGAGACCCAGTACTTC
few	TRBV2	TRBJ2-7	-	CASGRDGEQYF	TGTGCCAGCGGCCGGGACGGCGAGCAGTACTTC